The rows below give T cell receptor beta chains drawn from one sample of a study of Graves' ophthalmopathy and Graves' hyperthyroidism. Via MiXCR, TCRdb re-called the multiplex PCR reads, giving one row per CDR3 protein. Among 400,000 or so distinct CDR3 sequences listed, roughly 14% were seen once. Sequencing input: peripheral blood. The receptors come from a woman aged 18-30 years with stable Graves' hyperthyroidism. CDR3s include the opening cysteine and the closing phenylalanine or tryptophan. Each record gives: J gene, D gene, clone size, V gene, CDR3 DNA, CDR3 protein. The D gene is left open where the match is weak. The size of a clone is reported for some rows only, either as once, few or many, or as a class for expanded clones.

TRBJ2-7,-,-,TRBV12-3/TRBV12-4,TGTGCCAGCAGTATCCGAGGAGAAATCTACGAGCAGTACTTC,CASSIRGEIYEQYF
TRBJ2-6,-,many,TRBV19,TGTGCCAGTAGTCTCACGCGTGGGGCCAACGTCCTGACTTTC,CASSLTRGANVLTF
TRBJ1-1,-,-,TRBV12-3/TRBV12-4,TGTGCCAGCAGTTTTTTTGGGGACAAGTCAGAAGCTTTCTTT,CASSFFGDKSEAFF
TRBJ1-6,-,many,TRBV7-2,TGTGCCAGCAGCTTAGAGGCGGCAGTCGTCAATTCACCCCTCCACTTT,CASSLEAAVVNSPLHF
TRBJ1-2,-,many,TRBV19,TGTGCCAGTACCACGGCGCGGGGCTTAAACTATGGCTACACCTTC,CASTTARGLNYGYTF
TRBJ2-7,-,many,TRBV6-2/TRBV6-3,TGTGCCAGCTTGCGAGAGATCCCCTCCGAGCAGTACTTC,CASLREIPSEQYF
TRBJ1-1,TRBD1,many,TRBV12-3/TRBV12-4,TGTGCCAGCAGTTTAGGGGACAGGGGGAGCACTGAAGCTTTCTTT,CASSLGDRGSTEAFF
TRBJ1-2,-,many,TRBV20-1,TGCAGTGCTAGAGATGGTAGGGGCGGCTACACCTTC,CSARDGRGGYTF
TRBJ1-5,-,many,TRBV27,TGTGCCAGCAGTTCAAGTATTCGCAATCAGCCCCAGCATTTT,CASSSSIRNQPQHF
TRBJ1-5,-,many,TRBV7-2,TGTGCCAGCAGCTCGGGATTGGTAGGCCAGCCCCAGCATTTT,CASSSGLVGQPQHF
TRBJ2-7,-,-,TRBV28,TGTGCCAGCAGTTTTGGTTTTCAGGGAACCCTCTACGAGCAGTACTTC,CASSFGFQGTLYEQYF
TRBJ1-1,-,many,TRBV29-1,TGCAGCACCCTTTCGGGCACTGAAGCTTTCTTT,CSTLSGTEAFF
TRBJ1-1,-,many,TRBV2,TGTGCCAGCAGCGAAACAGGGTATGAAGCTTTCTTT,CASSETGYEAFF
TRBJ1-6,-,many,TRBV2,TGTGCCAGCAGTGAACCCCCCAATTTGGCCCTCCACTTT,CASSEPPNLALHF
TRBJ2-7,-,-,TRBV5-1,TGCGCCAGCAGCTTGTCGCAGGAGGGATACGAGCAGTACTTC,CASSLSQEGYEQYF